This T cell receptor beta chain was captured in a study of blood T cell repertoires in COVID-19. The CDR3 spans 19 residues. TCRdb's table, derived via immunoSEQ multiplex PCR, lists solely in-frame clones and lacks some. Of around 150,000 clones in the sample, 65% to 85% were seen once. This chain uses TRBV21-1 with TRBJ1-5; no DNA check was done on the table's D call, TRBD1. TRBV21-1 is reported as a pseudogene. This TCR came from a woman aged 55-69 years who had recovered from COVID-19. The sequenced sample consisted of PBMCs or T cells enriched from blood (not recorded which). The CDR3 DNA reads as TGTGCCAGCAGCAAAGCGCTTTCGAAGGACAGGGTTCGTAATCAGCCCCAGCATTTT. Its translation is CASSKALSKDRVRNQPQHF.